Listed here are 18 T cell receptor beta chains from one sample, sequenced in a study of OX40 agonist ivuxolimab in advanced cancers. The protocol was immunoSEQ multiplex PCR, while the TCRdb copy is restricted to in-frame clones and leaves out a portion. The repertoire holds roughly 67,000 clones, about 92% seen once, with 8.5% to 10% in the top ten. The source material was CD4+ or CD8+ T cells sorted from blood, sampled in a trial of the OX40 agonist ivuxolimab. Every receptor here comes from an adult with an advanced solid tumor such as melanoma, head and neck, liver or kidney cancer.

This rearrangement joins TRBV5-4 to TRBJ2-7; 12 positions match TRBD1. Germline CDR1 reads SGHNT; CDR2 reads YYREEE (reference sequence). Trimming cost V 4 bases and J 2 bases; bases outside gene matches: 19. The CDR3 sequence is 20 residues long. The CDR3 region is CASSIYPGTGGERWTYEQYF. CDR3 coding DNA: TGTGCCAGCAGCATCTATCCCGGGACAGGGGGCGAACGTTGGACCTACGAGCAGTACTTC.

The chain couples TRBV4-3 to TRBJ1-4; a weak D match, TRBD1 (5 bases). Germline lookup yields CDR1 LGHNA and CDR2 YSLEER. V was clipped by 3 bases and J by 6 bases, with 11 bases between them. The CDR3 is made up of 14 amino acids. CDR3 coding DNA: TGCGCCAGCAGCCAGGCCCGGACATATGAAAAACTGTTTTTT. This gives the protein CASSQARTYEKLFF.

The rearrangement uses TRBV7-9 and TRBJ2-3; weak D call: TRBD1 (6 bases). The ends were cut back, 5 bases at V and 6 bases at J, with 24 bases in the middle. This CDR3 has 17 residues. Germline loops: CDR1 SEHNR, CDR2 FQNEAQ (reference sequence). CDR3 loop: CASSLPPVGQEMDTQYF. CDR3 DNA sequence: TGTGCCAGCAGCCTGCCGCCCGTGGGACAAGAGATGGATACGCAGTATTTT. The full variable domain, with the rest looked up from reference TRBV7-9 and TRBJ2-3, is DTGVSQNPRHKITKRGQNVTFRCDPISEHNRLYWYRQTLGQGPEFLTYFQNEAQLEKSRLLSDRFSAERPKGSFSTLEIQRTEQGDSAMYLCASSLPPVGQEMDTQYFGPGTRLTVL.

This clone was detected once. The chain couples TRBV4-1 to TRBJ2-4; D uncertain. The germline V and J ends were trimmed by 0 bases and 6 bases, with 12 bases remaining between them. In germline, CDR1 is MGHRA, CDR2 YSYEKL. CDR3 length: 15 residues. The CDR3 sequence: CASSQDGQMGNIQYF. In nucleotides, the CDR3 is TGCGCCAGCAGCCAAGATGGGCAGATGGGAAACATTCAGTACTTC.

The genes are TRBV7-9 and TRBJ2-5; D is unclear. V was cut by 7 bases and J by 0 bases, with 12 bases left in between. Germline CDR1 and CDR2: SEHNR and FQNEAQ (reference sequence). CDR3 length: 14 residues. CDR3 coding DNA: TGTGCCAGCAATGAAGTAGGCCACCAAGAGACCCAGTACTTC. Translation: CASNEVGHQETQYF. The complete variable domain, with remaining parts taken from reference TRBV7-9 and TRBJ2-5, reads DTGVSQNPRHKITKRGQNVTFRCDPISEHNRLYWYRQTLGQGPEFLTYFQNEAQLEKSRLLSDRFSAERPKGSFSTLEIQRTEQGDSAMYLCASNEVGHQETQYFGPGTRLLVL.

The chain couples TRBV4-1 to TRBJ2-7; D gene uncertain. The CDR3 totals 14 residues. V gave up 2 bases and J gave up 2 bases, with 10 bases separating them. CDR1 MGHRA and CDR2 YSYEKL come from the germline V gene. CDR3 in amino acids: CASSQLDGAYEQYF. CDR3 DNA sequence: TGCGCCAGCAGCCAACTGGACGGAGCCTACGAGCAGTACTTC.

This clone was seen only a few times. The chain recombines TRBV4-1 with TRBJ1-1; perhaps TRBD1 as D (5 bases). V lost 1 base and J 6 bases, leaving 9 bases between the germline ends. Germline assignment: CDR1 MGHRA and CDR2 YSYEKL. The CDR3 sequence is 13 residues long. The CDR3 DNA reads TGCGCCAGCAGCCAAGGGGGCACAGCTGAAGCTTTCTTT. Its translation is CASSQGGTAEAFF.

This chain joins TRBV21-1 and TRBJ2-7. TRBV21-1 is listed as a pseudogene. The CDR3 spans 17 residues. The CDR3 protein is CASSKRARGSKTYEQYF. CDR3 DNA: TGTGCCAGCAGCAAAAGGGCGAGAGGCAGTAAGACCTACGAGCAGTACTTC.

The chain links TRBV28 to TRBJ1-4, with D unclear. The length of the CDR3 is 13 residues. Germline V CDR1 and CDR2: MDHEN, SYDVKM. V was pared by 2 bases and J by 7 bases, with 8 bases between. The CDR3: CASSLGEREKLFF. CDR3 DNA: TGTGCCAGCAGTTTAGGGGAACGTGAAAAACTGTTTTTT. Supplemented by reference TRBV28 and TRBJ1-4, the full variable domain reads DVKVTQSSRYLVKRTGEKVFLECVQDMDHENMFWYRQDPGLGLRLIYFSYDVKMKEKGDIPEGYSVSREKKERFSLILESASTNQTSMYLCASSLGEREKLFFGSGTQLSVL.

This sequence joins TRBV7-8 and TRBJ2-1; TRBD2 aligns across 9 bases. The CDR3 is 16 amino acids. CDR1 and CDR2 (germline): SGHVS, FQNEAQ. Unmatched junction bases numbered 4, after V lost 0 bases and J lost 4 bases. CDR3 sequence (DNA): TGTGCCAGCAGCTTAGCCGCTAGCGGGGTTTACAATGAGCAGTTCTTC. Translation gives CASSLAASGVYNEQFF.

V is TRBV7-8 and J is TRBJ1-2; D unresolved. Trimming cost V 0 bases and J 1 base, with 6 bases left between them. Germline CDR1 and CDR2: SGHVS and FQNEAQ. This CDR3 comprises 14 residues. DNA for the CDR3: TGTGCCAGCAGCTTAGCACCAGTTAACTATGGCTACACCTTC. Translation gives CASSLAPVNYGYTF.

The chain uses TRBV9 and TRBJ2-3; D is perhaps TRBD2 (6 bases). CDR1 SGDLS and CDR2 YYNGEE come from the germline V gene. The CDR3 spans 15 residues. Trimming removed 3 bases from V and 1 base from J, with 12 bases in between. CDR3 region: CASSAWGGGTDTQYF. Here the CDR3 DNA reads TGTGCCAGCAGCGCGTGGGGAGGCGGCACAGATACGCAGTATTTT.

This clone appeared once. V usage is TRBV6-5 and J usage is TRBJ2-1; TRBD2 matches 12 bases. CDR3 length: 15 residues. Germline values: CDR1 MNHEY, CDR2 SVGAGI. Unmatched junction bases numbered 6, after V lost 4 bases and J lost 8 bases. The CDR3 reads CASSSSSGGAYEQFF. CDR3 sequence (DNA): TGTGCCAGCAGTTCCTCTAGCGGGGGGGCCTATGAGCAGTTCTTC.

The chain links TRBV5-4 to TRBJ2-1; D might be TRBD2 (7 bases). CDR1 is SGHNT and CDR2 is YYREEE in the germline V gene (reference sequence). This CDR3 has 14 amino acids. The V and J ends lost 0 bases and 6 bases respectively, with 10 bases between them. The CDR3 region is CASSLEGGSNEQFF. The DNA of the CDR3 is TGTGCCAGCAGCTTGGAGGGGGGGTCCAATGAGCAGTTCTTC.

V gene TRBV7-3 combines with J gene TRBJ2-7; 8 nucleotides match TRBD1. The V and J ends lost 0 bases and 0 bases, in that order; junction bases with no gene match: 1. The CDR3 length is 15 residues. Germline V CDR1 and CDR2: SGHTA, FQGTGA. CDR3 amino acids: CASSLTGQASYEQYF. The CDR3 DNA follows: TGTGCCAGCAGCTTAACGGGACAGGCCTCCTACGAGCAGTACTTC.

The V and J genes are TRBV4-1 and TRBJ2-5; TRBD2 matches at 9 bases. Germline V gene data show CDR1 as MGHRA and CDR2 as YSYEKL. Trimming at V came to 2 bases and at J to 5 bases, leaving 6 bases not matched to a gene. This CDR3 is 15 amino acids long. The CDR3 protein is CASSQPAGGGETQYF. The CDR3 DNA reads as TGCGCCAGCAGCCAACCAGCGGGGGGAGGGGAGACCCAGTACTTC.

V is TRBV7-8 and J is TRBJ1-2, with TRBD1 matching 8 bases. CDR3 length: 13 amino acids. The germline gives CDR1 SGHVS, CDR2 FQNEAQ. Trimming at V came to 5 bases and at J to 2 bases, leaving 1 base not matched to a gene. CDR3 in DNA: TGTGCCAGCAGCCGGACAGGGAACTATGGCTACACCTTC. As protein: CASSRTGNYGYTF.

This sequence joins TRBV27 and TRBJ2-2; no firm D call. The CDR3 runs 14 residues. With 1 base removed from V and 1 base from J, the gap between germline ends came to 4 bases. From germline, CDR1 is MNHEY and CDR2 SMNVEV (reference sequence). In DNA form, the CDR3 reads TGTGCCAGCAGTTTATTCGGGAACACCGGGGAGCTGTTTTTT. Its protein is CASSLFGNTGELFF.